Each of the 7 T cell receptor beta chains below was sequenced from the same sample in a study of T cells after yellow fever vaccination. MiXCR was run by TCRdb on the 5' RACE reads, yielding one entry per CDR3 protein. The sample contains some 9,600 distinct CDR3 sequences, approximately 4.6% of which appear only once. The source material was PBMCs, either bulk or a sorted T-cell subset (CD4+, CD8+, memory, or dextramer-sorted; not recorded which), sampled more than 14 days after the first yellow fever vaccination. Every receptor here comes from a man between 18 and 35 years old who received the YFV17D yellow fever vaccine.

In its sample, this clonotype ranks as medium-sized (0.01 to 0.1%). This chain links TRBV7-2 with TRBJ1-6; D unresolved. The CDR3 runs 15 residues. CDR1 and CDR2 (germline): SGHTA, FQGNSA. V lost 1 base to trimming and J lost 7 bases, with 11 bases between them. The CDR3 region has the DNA TGTGCCAGCAGCTTAGGCGCCAGGACGAATTCACCCCTCCACTTT. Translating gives CASSLGARTNSPLHF.

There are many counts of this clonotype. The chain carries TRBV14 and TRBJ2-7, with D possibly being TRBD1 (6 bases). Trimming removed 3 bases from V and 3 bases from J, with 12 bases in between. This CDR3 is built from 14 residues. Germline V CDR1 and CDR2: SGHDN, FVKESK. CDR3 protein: CASSQSGAFYEQYV. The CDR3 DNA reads TGTGCCAGCAGCCAGTCAGGGGCATTCTACGAGCAGTACGTC.

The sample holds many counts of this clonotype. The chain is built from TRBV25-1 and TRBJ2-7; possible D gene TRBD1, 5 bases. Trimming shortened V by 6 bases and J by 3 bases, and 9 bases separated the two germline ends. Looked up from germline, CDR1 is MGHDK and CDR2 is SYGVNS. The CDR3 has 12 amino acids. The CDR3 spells CASSDSLYEQYF. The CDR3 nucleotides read TGTGCCAGCAGCGACAGCCTCTACGAGCAGTACTTC.

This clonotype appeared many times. The chain's CDR3 is CSASRDSNQPQHF. DNA of the CDR3: TGCAGTGCTAGCAGGGATTCCAATCAGCCCCAGCATTTT. V gene TRBV20-1 combines with J gene TRBJ1-5; perhaps TRBD1 as D (5 bases). The germline CDR1 and CDR2 sequences are DFQATT and SNEGSKA (reference sequence). The CDR3 totals 13 residues. With 3 bases removed from V and 3 bases from J, the gap between germline ends came to 9 bases.

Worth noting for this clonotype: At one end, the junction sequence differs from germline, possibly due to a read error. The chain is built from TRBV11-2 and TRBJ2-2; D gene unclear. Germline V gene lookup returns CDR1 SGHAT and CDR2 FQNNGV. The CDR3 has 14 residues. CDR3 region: CAISPGLFTGELFF. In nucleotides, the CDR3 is TGTGCCATCAGCCCCGGGCTCTTCACCGGGGAGCTGTTTTTT.

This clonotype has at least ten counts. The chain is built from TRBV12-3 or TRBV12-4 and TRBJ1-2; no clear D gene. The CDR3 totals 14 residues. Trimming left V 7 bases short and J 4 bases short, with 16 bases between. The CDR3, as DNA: TGTGCCAGCACCCCGACCGGGTTTACCTATGGCTACACCTTC. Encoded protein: CASTPTGFTYGYTF.

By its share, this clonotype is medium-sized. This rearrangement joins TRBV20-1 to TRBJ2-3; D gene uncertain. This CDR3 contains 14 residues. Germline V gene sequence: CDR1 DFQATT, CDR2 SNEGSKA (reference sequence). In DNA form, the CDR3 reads TGCAGCGCCACTTCCATGGAGAGCACAGATACGCAGTATTTT. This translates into CSATSMESTDTQYF.